This T cell receptor beta chain was documented in a study of T cells in Graves' hyperthyroidism and ophthalmopathy. It was considered stable Graves' hyperthyroidism when ophthalmopathy did not progress within 18 months. As for this clonotype: The target antigen is unknown. The junction does not match germline at one end; this may be a read error.

RNA transcripts provided the source from which TCR beta CDR3 regions were amplified. Researchers ran a first-round RT-PCR on the TCR CDR3 using the HTBI primer set. Each CDR3 protein gets one entry after TCRdb re-called the multiplex PCR reads with MiXCR. The sample contains under 350,000 distinct CDR3 sequences, roughly an eighth of which appear only once. The CDR3 covers 14 residues. Overall study results and limits: In validation, the model predicted ophthalmopathy. These predictions came a median roughly 6 months before onset.

The chain links TRBV12-3 or TRBV12-4 to TRBJ1-2; 9 bases map to TRBD1. The clonotype comes from a woman in her forties with Graves' hyperthyroidism. The sample consisted of blood. CDR3 in DNA: TGTGCCGGCAGCCACGTGGACAGGGGCGGTGGCTACACCTTC. As protein: CAGSHVDRGGGYTF.